The rows below give T cell receptor beta chains drawn from one sample of a study of CD8 T cells in ankylosing spondylitis. Each CDR3 protein gets one entry after TCRdb re-called the 5' RACE reads with MiXCR. Of 300,000 to 400,000 distinct CDR3 sequences in the sample, approximately 10% were seen once. The material sequenced was blood, either unsorted or a sorted T cell fraction (not recorded which). These receptors all come from a female donor with ankylosing spondylitis or in good health (not recorded which). Both conserved end residues are part of each CDR3. The D gene is left open where the match is weak. The size of a clone is reported for some rows only, either as once, few or many, or as a class for expanded clones.

.,TRBD1,TRBJ1-1,TRBV30,TGTGCCTGGATTGGGACAGGGGGGACTGAAGCTTTCTTT,CAWIGTGGTEAFF
many,.,TRBJ1-5,TRBV6-1,TGTGCCAGCAGACCCGCGAGGGGAGGGATAAGCAATCAGCCCCAGCATTTT,CASRPARGGISNQPQHF
many,.,TRBJ1-3,TRBV28,TGTGCCAGCAGTTCAGGACACACTGGAAACACCATATATTTT,CASSSGHTGNTIYF
many,.,TRBJ2-7,TRBV5-1,TGCGCCAGCAGCTTGTGGGGGAACGAGCAGTACTTC,CASSLWGNEQYF
few,TRBD1,TRBJ2-5,TRBV7-2,TGTGCCAGCAGCTCGCAGGGGGCCCTTCAAGAGACCCAGTACTTC,CASSSQGALQETQYF
many,.,TRBJ1-3,TRBV7-8,TGTGCCAGCAGCACGAACTCTGGAAACACCATATATTTT,CASSTNSGNTIYF
many,.,TRBJ2-5,TRBV5-1,TGCGCCAGCAGCTTGAATGTCGGGACAATCCAAGAGACCCAGTACTTC,CASSLNVGTIQETQYF
.,.,TRBJ2-2,TRBV28,TGTGCCAGCAGTTTATCTGCGGGGACCGGGGAGCTGTTTTTT,CASSLSAGTGELFF
many,TRBD2,TRBJ2-5,TRBV20-1,TGCAGTGGATGGGGGGGGAAGACCCAGTACTTC,CSGWGGKTQYF
.,.,TRBJ1-2,TRBV4-3,TGCGCCAGCAGCCAAGATCACGGCAGGGATGATAACTATGGCTACACCTTC,CASSQDHGRDDNYGYTF
many,.,TRBJ1-6,TRBV6-1,TGTGCCAGCAGGGCAGGACACTATAATTCACCCCTCCACTTT,CASRAGHYNSPLHF
few,TRBD1,TRBJ1-5,TRBV20-1,TGCAGTGCTAGAGACCCGCGACAGGGGGGAAGCAATCAGCCCCAGCATTTT,CSARDPRQGGSNQPQHF
few,TRBD2,TRBJ2-7,TRBV5-1,TGCGCCAGCAGCTATGCACGGGGGGTACAGTCCTACGAGCAGTACTTC,CASSYARGVQSYEQYF
many,.,TRBJ2-2,TRBV29-1,TGCAGCGTTGAAGTACCGGTGTACACCGGGGAGCTGTTTTTT,CSVEVPVYTGELFF
many,.,TRBJ2-7,TRBV20-1,TGCAGTGCTAGAGATAGAGCGCGAGCAATATCCCTACGCGAGCAGTACTTC,CSARDRARAISLREQYF
many,.,TRBJ1-1,TRBV6-5,TGTGCCAGCAGTTACTCCGGCCTAAAGGCAGAAGCTTTCTTT,CASSYSGLKAEAFF
many,TRBD2,TRBJ2-6,TRBV29-1,TGCAGCGTTGAGGGACTAGCGGGGCCCTCTGGGGCCAACGTCCTGACTTTC,CSVEGLAGPSGANVLTF
many,TRBD1,TRBJ2-5,TRBV7-9,TGTGCCAGCAGCTCCCCTTTAGCCGACAGGGGATTAGAGACCCAGTACTTC,CASSSPLADRGLETQYF
.,.,TRBJ2-2,TRBV7-8,TGTGCCAGCATAGGAGGTCCGGACCGAGCGAACACCGGGGAGCTGTTTTTT,CASIGGPDRANTGELFF
.,.,TRBJ2-5,TRBV5-8,TGTGCCAGCAGCTTGGATTTTCAGCTCCAAGAGACCCAGTACTTC,CASSLDFQLQETQYF
many,TRBD2,TRBJ2-7,TRBV12-3/TRBV12-4,TGTGCCAGCAGTTATGGACTAGCGGGGGACGAGCAGTACTTC,CASSYGLAGDEQYF
many,TRBD2,TRBJ2-7,TRBV20-1,TGCAGTGCTAGAGAAGGAACGCGGGGGAGGGATGAATACGAGCAGTACTTC,CSAREGTRGRDEYEQYF
many,TRBD2,TRBJ2-7,TRBV20-1,TGCAGTGCTAGACTGTTCCGGACTAGTCAAGGCCTAGGGGAAAGGGAGCAGTACTTC,CSARLFRTSQGLGEREQYF
many,.,TRBJ1-4,TRBV20-1,TGCAGTGCTAGAGGTTTGCCTGGTAATGAAAAACTGTTTTTT,CSARGLPGNEKLFF
few,TRBD2,TRBJ2-1,TRBV5-1,TGCGCCAGCAGCAAGGAGGGGACTAGCGGCAATGAGCAGTTCTTC,CASSKEGTSGNEQFF
many,.,TRBJ2-1,TRBV20-1,TGCAGTGCTACCCCGGTGGCTTTCTCGGACAATGAGCAGTTCTTC,CSATPVAFSDNEQFF
many,.,TRBJ2-5,TRBV28,TGTGCCAGCAGTTTCTCGTTGCCACTGTACCAAGAGACCCAGTACTTC,CASSFSLPLYQETQYF